This note documents a single TCR beta chain sequence. Its antigen is still unknown. This specimen belongs to a study of OX40 agonist ivuxolimab in advanced cancers. Study context: The eligibility criteria allowed prior anti-PD-1, anti-PD-L1 or anti-CTLA-4 therapy, and approximately 38% had some. In three patients, partial responses were observed, one with hepatocellular carcinoma and two with cutaneous melanoma.

J was trimmed by 6 bases and V by 3 bases; bases with no gene match: 7. This CDR3 has 15 residues. In germline, CDR1 is MNHEY, CDR2 SVGAGI. Notes on the study in general: The mean number of expanded clones was higher in CD8+ T cells than in CD4+.

TCRdb keeps only in-frame clones here, not all; method: immunoSEQ multiplex PCR. This sample carries approximately 28,000 clones, just over 90% of them seen once, and the ten largest clones take roughly a tenth. Specimen: CD4+ or CD8+ T cells sorted from blood, collected in a trial of the OX40 agonist ivuxolimab. The receptor was isolated from an adult with an advanced solid tumor such as melanoma, head and neck, liver or kidney cancer. This rearrangement joins TRBV6-5 to TRBJ2-1; 8 bases map to TRBD2. Here the CDR3 DNA reads TGTGCCAGCAGTTATAGTACGGGAGGGATCAATGAGCAGTTCTTC. Translated, it gives CASSYSTGGINEQFF.